This T cell receptor beta chain came from a study of tumor-infiltrating lymphocytes in primary liver carcinoma. In addition to blood RNA drawn from unsorted whole blood, germline DNA was extracted. Around 4.4 milliliters of peripheral blood were drawn presurgically. Making TCR beta cDNA involved approximately 520 ng total RNA and a constant-region primer. Nested multiplex PCR, run for three rounds with slightly modified ARM-PCR, yielded TCR beta libraries. TCRdb processed the multiplex PCR reads anew with MiXCR; each CDR3 protein has one entry. The repertoire holds 330,000 or so distinct CDR3 sequences, roughly two thirds seen once, with approximately 5.9% in the top ten. This clonotype was sampled from a man aged 35 to 55 with primary liver carcinoma and hepatitis B virus infection. The sequenced material came from peripheral blood.

Written as DNA, the CDR3 is TGTGCCAGCAGTGAAGGTAGAGCCATGAACACTGAAGCTTTCTTT. Its translation: CASSEGRAMNTEAFF. The chain links TRBV6-1 to TRBJ1-1; D gene uncertain. The V end lost 1 base, the J end lost 0 bases, and 9 bases lay between the germline ends. CDR1 is MNHNS and CDR2 is SASEGT in the germline V gene. The CDR3 sequence is 15 residues long.